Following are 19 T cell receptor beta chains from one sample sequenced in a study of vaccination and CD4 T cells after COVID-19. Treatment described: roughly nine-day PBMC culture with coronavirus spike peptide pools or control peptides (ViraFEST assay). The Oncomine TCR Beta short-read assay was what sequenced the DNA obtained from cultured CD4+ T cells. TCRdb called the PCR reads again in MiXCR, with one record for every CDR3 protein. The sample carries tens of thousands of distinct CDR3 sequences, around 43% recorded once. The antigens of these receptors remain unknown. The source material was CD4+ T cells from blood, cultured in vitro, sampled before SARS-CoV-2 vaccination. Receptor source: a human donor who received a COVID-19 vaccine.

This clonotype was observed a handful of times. CDR3 nucleotide sequence: TGTGCCTGGATGGGCGGGTCTAAGACCCAGTACTTC. It translates to CAWMGGSKTQYF. V usage is TRBV30 and J usage is TRBJ2-5; TRBD2 is a possible D gene (5 bases). Trimming cost V 4 bases and J 6 bases, with 12 bases left between them. This CDR3 spans 12 amino acids. Per germline, CDR1 GTSNPN and CDR2 SVGIG (reference sequence).

CDR3 sequence: CATSETRGTEAFF. The CDR3 nucleotides are TGTGCCACCAGTGAGACCAGGGGCACTGAAGCTTTCTTT. V gene TRBV24-1 combines with J gene TRBJ1-1; maybe TRBD1 (6 bases). CDR1 is KGHDR and CDR2 is SFDVKD in the germline V gene. This CDR3 is 13 amino acids long. The V end lost 4 bases, the J end lost 4 bases, and 9 bases lay between the germline ends.

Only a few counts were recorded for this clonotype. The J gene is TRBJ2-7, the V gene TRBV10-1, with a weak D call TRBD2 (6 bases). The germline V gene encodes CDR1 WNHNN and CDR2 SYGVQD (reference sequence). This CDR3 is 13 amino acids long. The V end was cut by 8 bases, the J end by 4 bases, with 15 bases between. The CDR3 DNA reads TGCGCCAGCGGAGGGATCTTTTGGTACGAGCAGTACTTC. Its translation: CASGGIFWYEQYF.

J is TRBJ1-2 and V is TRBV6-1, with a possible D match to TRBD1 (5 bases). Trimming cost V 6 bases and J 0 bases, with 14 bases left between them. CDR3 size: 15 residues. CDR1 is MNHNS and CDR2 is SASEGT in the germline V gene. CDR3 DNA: TGTGCCAGCAGGGTCCGGGGGGACCCTAACTATGGCTACACCTTC. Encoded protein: CASRVRGDPNYGYTF.

The CDR3 sequence is CASSHYDRVSEQYF. Written as DNA, the CDR3 is TGTGCCAGCAGTCACTACGACAGGGTCAGCGAGCAGTACTTC. The chain uses TRBV27 and TRBJ2-7, with TRBD1 identical over 7 bases. The germline V gene encodes CDR1 MNHEY and CDR2 SMNVEV (reference sequence). This CDR3 has 14 residues. The junction had 10 bases not matched to a gene; V was cut back by 5 bases and J by 6 bases.

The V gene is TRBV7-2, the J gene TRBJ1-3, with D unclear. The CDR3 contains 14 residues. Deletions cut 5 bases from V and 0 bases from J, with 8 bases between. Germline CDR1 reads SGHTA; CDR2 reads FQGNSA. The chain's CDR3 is CASSVEISGNTIYF. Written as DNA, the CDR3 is TGTGCCAGCAGCGTTGAGATCTCTGGAAACACCATATATTTT.

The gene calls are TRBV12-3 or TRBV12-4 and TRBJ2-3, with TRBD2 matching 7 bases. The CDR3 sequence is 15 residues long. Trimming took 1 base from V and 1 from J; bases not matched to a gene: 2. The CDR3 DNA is TGTGCCAGCAGTTTAGGCGGGGGACGCACAGATACGCAGTATTTT. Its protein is CASSLGGGRTDTQYF.

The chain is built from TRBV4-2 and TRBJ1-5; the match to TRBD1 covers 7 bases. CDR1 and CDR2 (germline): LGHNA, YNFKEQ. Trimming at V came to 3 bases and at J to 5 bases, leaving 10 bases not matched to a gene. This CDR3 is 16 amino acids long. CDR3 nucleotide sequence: TGTGCCAGCAGCCAGGAAAGTACCAGGGGGTATCAGCCCCAGCATTTT. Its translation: CASSQESTRGYQPQHF.

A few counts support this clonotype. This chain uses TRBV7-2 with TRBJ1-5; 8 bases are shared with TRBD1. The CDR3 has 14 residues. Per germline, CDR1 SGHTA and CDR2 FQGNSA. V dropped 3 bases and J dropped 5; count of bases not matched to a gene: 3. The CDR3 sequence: CASSFSTGDQPQHF. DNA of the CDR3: TGTGCCAGCAGCTTCTCGACAGGGGATCAGCCCCAGCATTTT.

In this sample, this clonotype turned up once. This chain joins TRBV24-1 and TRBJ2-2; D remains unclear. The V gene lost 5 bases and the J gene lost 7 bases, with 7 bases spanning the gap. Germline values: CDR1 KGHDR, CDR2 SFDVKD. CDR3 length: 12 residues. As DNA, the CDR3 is TGTGCCACCAGTGGAGTTCACGGGGAGCTGTTTTTT. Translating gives CATSGVHGELFF.

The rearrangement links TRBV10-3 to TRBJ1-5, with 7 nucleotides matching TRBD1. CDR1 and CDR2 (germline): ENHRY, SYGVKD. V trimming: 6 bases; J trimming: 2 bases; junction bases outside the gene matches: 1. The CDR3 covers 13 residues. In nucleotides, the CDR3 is TGTGCCATCAGGGGGACAGGCAATCAGCCCCAGCATTTT. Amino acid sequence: CAIRGTGNQPQHF.

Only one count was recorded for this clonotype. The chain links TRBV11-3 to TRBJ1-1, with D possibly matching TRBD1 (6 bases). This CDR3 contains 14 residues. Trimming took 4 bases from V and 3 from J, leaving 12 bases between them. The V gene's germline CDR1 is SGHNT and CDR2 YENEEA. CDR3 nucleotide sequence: TGTGCCAGCAGCTCCAGGTCAGGGGACACTGAAGCTTTCTTT. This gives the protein CASSSRSGDTEAFF.

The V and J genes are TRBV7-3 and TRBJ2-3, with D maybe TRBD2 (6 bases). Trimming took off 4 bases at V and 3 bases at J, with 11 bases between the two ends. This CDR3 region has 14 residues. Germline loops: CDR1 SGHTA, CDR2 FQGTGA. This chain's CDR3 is CASSWSGGTDTQYF. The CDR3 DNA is TGTGCCAGCAGCTGGTCCGGGGGTACAGATACGCAGTATTTT.

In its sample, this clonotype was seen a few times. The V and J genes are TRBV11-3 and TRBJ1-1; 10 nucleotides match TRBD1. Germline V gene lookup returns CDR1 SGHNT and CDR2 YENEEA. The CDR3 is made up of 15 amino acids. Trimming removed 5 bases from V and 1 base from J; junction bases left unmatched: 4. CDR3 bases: TGTGCCAGCAGCCCCAGACAGGGGGCGAACACTGAAGCTTTCTTT. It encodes CASSPRQGANTEAFF.

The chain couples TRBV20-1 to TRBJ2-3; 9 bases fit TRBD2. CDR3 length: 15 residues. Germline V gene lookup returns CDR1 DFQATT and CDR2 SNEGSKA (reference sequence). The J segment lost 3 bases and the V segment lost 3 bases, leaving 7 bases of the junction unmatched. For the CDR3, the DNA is TGCAGTGCTAGGGGCGGGGGGGTATCAACAGATACGCAGTATTTT. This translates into CSARGGGVSTDTQYF.

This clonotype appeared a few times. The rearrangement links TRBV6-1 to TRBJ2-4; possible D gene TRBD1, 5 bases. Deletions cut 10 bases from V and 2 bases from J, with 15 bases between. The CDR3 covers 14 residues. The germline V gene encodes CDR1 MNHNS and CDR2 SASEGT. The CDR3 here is CAILGDLSKNIQYF. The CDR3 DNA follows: TGTGCCATCCTAGGGGATTTATCCAAAAACATTCAGTACTTC.

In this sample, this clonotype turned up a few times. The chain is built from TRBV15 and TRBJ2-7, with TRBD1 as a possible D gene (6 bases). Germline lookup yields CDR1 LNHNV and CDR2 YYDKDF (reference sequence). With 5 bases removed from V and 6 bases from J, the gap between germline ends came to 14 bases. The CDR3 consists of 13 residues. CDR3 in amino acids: CATSRDINSEQYF. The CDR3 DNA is TGTGCCACCAGCCGGGACATTAACTCCGAGCAGTACTTC. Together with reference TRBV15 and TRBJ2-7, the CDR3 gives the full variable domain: DAMVIQNPRYQVTQFGKPVTLSCSQTLNHNVMYWYQQKSSQAPKLLFHYYDKDFNNEADTPDNFQSRRPNTSFCFLDIRSPGLGDTAMYLCATSRDINSEQYFGPGTRLTVT.

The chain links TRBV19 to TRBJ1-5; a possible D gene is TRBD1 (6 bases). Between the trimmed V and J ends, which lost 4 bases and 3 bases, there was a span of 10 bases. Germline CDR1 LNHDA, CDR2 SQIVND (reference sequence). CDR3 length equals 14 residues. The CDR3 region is CASSTRGNNQPQHF. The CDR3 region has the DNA TGTGCCAGTAGTACCAGGGGAAACAATCAGCCCCAGCATTTT.

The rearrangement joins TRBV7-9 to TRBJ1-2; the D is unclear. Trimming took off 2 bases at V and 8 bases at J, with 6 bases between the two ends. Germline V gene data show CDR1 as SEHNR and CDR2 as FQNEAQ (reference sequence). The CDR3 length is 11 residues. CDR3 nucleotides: TGTGCCAGCAGCTTATCTGTGGGCTACACCTTC. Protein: CASSLSVGYTF.